This TCR beta chain comes out of a study of identical twins. Regarding the study as a whole: Zero-insertion results could be subject to partial confounding by invariant MAIT and iNKT cells.

A universal primer site arose from template switching, and cDNA bore unique molecular identifiers. One entry per CDR3 protein, called by TCRdb with MiXCR from the 5' RACE reads. The sample includes about 490,000 distinct CDR3 sequences, nearly 15% seen only once; the top ten take 0.44%. Everyone who gave samples was a healthy Caucasian. As for this clonotype: Its specificity is unknown.

The same specimen was also included in a second study, on yellow fever vaccine responses in identical twins. This second study notes: On the reported evidence, twins' vaccine T cell responses seemed partly convergent and partly personalized.

The TCR was taken from a woman in her late teens or twenties in good health. Sequencing input: CD4+ T cells sorted from blood.

The CDR3 sequence is CASSITSGEKTQYF. CDR3 DNA: TGCGCCAGCAGCATAACTAGCGGGGAAAAGACCCAGTACTTC. The chain combines TRBV5-1 with TRBJ2-5; 10 nucleotides agree with TRBD2. CDR3 size: 14 residues. Germline lookup yields CDR1 SGHRS and CDR2 YFSETQ. The junction had 6 bases not matched to a gene; V was cut back by 4 bases and J by 6 bases.